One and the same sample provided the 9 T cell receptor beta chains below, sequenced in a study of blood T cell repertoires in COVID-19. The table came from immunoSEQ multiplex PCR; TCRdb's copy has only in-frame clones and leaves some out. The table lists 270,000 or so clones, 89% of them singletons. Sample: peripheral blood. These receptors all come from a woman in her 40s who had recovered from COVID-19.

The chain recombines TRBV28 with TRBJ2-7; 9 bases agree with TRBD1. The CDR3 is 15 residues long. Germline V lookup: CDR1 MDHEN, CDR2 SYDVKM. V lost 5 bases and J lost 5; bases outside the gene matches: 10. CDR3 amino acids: CASSPPGTGHNEQYF. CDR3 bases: TGTGCCAGCAGTCCTCCCGGGACAGGGCACAACGAGCAGTACTTC.

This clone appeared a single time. CDR3 sequence: CASSQSGTGFYGYTF. CDR3 coding DNA: TGCGCCAGCAGCCAATCCGGGACAGGGTTCTATGGCTACACCTTC. The gene calls are TRBV4-3 and TRBJ1-2, with 9 bases matching TRBD1. The J segment lost 4 bases and the V segment lost 2 bases, leaving 5 bases of the junction unmatched. Germline lookup yields CDR1 LGHNA and CDR2 YSLEER. The CDR3 is 15 residues long.

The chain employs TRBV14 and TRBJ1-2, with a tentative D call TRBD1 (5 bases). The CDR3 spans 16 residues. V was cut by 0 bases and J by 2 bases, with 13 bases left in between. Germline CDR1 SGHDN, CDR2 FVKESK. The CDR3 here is CASSQDWRGSNYGYTF. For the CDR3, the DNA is TGTGCCAGCAGCCAAGATTGGCGGGGGAGCAACTATGGCTACACCTTC.

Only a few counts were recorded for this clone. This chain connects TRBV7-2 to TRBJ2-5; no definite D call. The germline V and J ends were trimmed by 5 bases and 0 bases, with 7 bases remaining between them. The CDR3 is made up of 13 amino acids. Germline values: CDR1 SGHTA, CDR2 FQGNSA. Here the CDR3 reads CASSLTYQETQYF. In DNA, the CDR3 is TGTGCCAGCAGCCTAACCTACCAAGAGACCCAGTACTTC.

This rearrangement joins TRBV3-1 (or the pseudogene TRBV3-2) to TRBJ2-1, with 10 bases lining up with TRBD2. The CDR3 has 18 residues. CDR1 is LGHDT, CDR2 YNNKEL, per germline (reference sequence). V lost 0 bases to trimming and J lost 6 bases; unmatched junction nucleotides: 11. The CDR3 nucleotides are TGTGCCAGCAGCCAAGATCCGTACTGGACTAGCGGCGTCAATGAGCAGTTCTTC. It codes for CASSQDPYWTSGVNEQFF.

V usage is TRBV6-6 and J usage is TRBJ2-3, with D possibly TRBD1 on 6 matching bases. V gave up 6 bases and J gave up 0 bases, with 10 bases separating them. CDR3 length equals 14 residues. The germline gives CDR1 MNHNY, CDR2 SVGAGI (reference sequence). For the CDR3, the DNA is TGTGCCAGCAGGCGGACAGCTAGCACAGATACGCAGTATTTT. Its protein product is CASRRTASTDTQYF.

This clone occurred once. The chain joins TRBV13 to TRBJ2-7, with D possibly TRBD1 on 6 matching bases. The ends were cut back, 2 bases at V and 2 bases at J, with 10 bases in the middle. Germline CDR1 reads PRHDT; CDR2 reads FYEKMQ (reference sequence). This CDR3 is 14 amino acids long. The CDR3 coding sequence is TGTGCCAGCAGCTTACGCAGGGGACCCTACGAGCAGTACGTC. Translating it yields CASSLRRGPYEQYV.

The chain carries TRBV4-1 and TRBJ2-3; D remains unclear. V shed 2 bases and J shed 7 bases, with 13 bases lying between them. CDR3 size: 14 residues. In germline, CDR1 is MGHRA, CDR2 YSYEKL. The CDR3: CASSQPRVAHTQYF. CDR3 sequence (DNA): TGCGCCAGCAGCCAACCACGGGTCGCTCATACGCAGTATTTT.

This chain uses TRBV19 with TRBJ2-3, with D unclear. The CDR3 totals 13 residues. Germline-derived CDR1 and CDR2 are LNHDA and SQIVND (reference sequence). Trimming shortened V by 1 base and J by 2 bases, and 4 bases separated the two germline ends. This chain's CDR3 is CASSIANTDTQYF. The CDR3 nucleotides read TGTGCCAGTAGTATAGCAAACACAGATACGCAGTATTTT.